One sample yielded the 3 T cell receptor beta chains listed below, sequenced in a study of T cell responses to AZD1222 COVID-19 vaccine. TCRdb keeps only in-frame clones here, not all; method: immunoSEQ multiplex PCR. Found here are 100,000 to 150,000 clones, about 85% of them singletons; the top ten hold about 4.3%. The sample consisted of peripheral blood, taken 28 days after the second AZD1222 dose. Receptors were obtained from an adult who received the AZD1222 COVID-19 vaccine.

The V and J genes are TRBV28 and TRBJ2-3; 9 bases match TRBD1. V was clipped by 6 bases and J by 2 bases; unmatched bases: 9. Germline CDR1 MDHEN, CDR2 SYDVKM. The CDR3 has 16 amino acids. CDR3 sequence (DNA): TGTGCCAGCAGCTTAGTGACAGGGGGGTACACAGATACGCAGTATTTT. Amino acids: CASSLVTGGYTDTQYF. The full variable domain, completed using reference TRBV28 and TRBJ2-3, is DVKVTQSSRYLVKRTGEKVFLECVQDMDHENMFWYRQDPGLGLRLIYFSYDVKMKEKGDIPEGYSVSREKKERFSLILESASTNQTSMYLCASSLVTGGYTDTQYFGPGTRLTVL.

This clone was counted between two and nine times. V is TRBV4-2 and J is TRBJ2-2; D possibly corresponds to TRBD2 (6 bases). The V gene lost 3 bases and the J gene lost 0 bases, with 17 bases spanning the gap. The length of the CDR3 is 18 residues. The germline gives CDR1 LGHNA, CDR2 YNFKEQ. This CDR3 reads CASSQGGPLVPNTGELFF. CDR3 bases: TGTGCCAGCAGCCAGGGGGGACCACTCGTCCCGAACACCGGGGAGCTGTTTTTT.

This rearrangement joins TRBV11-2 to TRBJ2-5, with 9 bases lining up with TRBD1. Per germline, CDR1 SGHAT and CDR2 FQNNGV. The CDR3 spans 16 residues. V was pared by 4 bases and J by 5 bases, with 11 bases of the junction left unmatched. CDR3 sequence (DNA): TGTGCCAGCAGCTCGGCGGGACAGGGCGTCGTCGAGACCCAGTACTTC. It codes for CASSSAGQGVVETQYF.